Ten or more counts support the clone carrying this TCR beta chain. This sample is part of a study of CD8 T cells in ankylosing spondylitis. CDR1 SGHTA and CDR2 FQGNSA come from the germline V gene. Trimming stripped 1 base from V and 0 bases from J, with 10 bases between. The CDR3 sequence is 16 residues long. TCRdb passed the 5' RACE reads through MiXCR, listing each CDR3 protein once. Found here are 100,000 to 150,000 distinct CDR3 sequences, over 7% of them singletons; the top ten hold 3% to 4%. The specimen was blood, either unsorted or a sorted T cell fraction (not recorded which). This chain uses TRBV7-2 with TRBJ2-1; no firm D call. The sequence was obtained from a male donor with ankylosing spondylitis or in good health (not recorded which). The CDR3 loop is CASSLGGPVSYNEQFF. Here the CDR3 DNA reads TGTGCCAGCAGCTTAGGTGGCCCTGTCTCCTACAATGAGCAGTTCTTC.